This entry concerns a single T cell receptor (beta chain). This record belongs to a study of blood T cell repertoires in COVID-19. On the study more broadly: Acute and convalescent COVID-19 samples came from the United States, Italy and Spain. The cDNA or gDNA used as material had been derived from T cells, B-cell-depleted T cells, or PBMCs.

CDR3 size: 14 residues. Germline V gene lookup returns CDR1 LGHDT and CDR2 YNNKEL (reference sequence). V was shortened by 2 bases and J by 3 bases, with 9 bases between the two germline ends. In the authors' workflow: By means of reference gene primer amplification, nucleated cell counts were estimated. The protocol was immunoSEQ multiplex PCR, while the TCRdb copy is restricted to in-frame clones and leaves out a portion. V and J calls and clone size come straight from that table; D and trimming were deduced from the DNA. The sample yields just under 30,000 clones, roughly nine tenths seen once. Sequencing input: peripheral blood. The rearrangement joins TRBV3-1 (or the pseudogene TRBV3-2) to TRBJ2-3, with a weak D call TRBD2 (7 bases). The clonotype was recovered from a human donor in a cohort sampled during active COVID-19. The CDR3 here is CASSQRGGTDTQYF. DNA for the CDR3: TGTGCCAGCAGCCAAAGGGGGGGAACAGATACGCAGTATTTT.